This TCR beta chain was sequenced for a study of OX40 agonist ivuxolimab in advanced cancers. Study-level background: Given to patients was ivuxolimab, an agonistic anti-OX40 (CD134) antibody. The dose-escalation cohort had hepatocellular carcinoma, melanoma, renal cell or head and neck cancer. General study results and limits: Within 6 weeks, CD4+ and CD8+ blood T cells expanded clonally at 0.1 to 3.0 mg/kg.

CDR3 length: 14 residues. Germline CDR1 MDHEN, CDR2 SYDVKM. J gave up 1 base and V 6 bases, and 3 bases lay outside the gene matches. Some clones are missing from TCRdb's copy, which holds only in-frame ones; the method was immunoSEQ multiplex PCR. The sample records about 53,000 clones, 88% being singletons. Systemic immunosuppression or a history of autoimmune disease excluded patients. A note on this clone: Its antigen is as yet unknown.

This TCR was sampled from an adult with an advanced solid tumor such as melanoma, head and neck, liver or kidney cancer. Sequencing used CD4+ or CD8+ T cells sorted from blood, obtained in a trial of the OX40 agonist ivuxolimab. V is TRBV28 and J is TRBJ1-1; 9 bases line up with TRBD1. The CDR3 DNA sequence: TGTGCCAGCAGCCTGACAGGGGGGAACACTGAAGCTTTCTTT. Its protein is CASSLTGGNTEAFF. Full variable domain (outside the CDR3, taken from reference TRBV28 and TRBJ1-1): DVKVTQSSRYLVKRTGEKVFLECVQDMDHENMFWYRQDPGLGLRLIYFSYDVKMKEKGDIPEGYSVSREKKERFSLILESASTNQTSMYLCASSLTGGNTEAFFGQGTRLTVV.